The T cell receptor beta chain described here comes from a study of response to subunit inactivated influenza vaccine. This CDR3 contains 16 residues. V was clipped by 1 base and J by 8 bases; unmatched bases: 8. Germline CDR1 and CDR2: MNHEY and SVGEGT. TCRdb re-derived calls from the RT-PCR reads in MiXCR, one entry per CDR3 protein. This sample carries approximately 730,000 distinct CDR3 sequences, approximately 15% of them seen once, and the ten largest clones take 6.5% to 8.5%. Material: PBMCs from blood, obtained approximately 15 days before vaccination. The source is a man in his forties or fifties who received an inactivated influenza vaccine. V gene TRBV6-2 or TRBV6-3 combines with J gene TRBJ2-1; 10 positions match TRBD2. CDR3 region: CASSYLRPSGGHEQFF. The CDR3 coding sequence is TGTGCCAGCAGTTACTTGAGGCCTAGCGGGGGCCATGAGCAGTTCTTC.